Reported below is one T cell receptor (beta chain). Its antigen has not been determined. No base quality information exists; no much larger clone differs at one position. TCRbeta CDR3 regions were amplified from genomic DNA using the immunoSEQ Assay, a bias-controlled multiplex PCR. Per the authors' processing: Within the assay, amplification of reference gene primers was used to estimate how many nucleated cells each sample contained. To quantify the absolute abundance of each unique TCRbeta CDR3 rearrangement, sequence reads were collapsed and filtered. Productive Simpson clonality was computed per sample as the square root of Simpson's diversity index over productive rearrangements. The clones in this table, taken by TCRdb from immuneACCESS, are in-frame only. Not every clone is retained; where verified, under half of the shortfall comes from an unresolved V gene, and the cause of the rest is unknown. V and J calls and clone size follow that table, whereas D and trimming were derived from the DNA. This sample lists 150,000 to 200,000 clones; around 82% were detected once. Of the sample, over 2% falls within the top ten clones.

This entry is derived from a study of blood T cell repertoires in COVID-19 (dated by TCRdb to the early 2020s). Describing the broader study: Samples from collaborators originated in the United States, Italy and Spain and spanned both the acute and convalescent phases of COVID-19. HLA class I and class II types, where available, came from metadata supplied by the sample provider rather than from assay-based typing. Subjects who had been exposed to COVID-19, were actively infected with it, or had recovered from it provided the deeply sampled blood TCRbeta repertoires that made up the dataset. Sample metadata almost always included a de-identified subject ID, COVID-19 status, age in years and sex. A freely available public database, intended as a resource for researchers studying the immune response to SARS-CoV-2, is where the repertoires were released. The material from the prospective study consisted of cDNA or gDNA derived from T cells, B-cell-depleted T cells, or PBMCs. The samples were drawn from two sources: the first 160 participants of the ongoing ImmuneRACE study, and fewer than 1,500 subjects contributed by 6 global collaborators. The paper as a whole reports these results and caveats: The quantity of clinical and demographic metadata differed by source and by participant and was supplied without curation.

Each collaborating institution followed its own protocols to collect whole blood in K2EDTA tubes. For TCRbeta analysis, collaborators shipped samples as frozen whole blood, isolated PBMCs, or DNA extracted from either of those sample types. Germline trimming amounts to 5 bases on V and 1 base on J, with 7 as the count of junction bases outside the gene matches. The germline V gene (reference sequence) supplies CDR1 MNHNY and CDR2 SVGAGI. From its cysteine to its phenylalanine, the CDR3 spans 16 amino acids. Only the CDR3 portion is preserved as DNA: 48 bases, with reading frame beginning at the first base.

This clonotype was sampled from a human donor with acute or convalescent COVID-19. The donor label of this sample is uncertain. Material for sequencing was peripheral blood. Recombination linked TRBV6-6 to TRBJ1-1, with 10 bases in between that match TRBD1. The DNA is as follows: TGTGCCAGCAGTCGAGGACAGGGGGTCGGGAACACTGAAGCTTTCTTT. It translates to CASSRGQGVGNTEAFF.